The 11 T cell receptor beta chains presented below share a single source sample, sequenced in a study of regulatory T cells in long-lasting Graves disease. TCR beta libraries were built with iRepertoire HTBI primers and Arm-PCR of CDR3 regions. MiXCR was run by TCRdb on the multiplex PCR reads, yielding one entry per CDR3 protein. The sample has 250,000 to 400,000 distinct CDR3 sequences; 15% to 20% are singletons. Described time point: newly diagnosed GD, antithyroid drugs for less than 3 months. From PBMCs, RNA was extracted and then used to make the TCR library. The sequencing here drew on peripheral blood mononuclear cells (PBMCs), taken at new diagnosis, from a patient treated with antithyroid drugs. Source of these receptors: a female donor with Graves disease.

This clonotype was seen ten or more times. This sequence joins TRBV11-2 and TRBJ2-5, with 7 bases matching TRBD1. The CDR3 is 15 residues long. V gave up 0 bases and J gave up 3 bases; unmatched junction bases: 4. Germline V gene data show CDR1 as SGHAT and CDR2 as FQNNGV. For the CDR3, the DNA is TGTGCCAGCAGCTTAGAGGGGACAGCTAAAGAGACCCAGTACTTC. Encoded protein: CASSLEGTAKETQYF.

For this clonotype: Being one base from a much bigger clone, this may be a read error. The chain uses TRBV11-2 and TRBJ2-7; 9 nucleotides agree with TRBD1. Germline lookup yields CDR1 SGHAT and CDR2 FQNNGV. V lost 8 bases, J lost 2 bases, and 10 bases stayed unmatched. The CDR3 spans 15 residues. CDR3 amino acids: CASRTGTGMTYEQYF. DNA of the CDR3: TGTGCCAGCCGCACGGGGACAGGGATGACCTACGAGCAGTACTTC.

This clonotype was counted ten times or more. The gene calls are TRBV12-5 and TRBJ2-1, with 10 positions matching TRBD2. The V gene's germline CDR1 is LGHNT and CDR2 FRNRAP. The J segment lost 4 bases and the V segment lost 0 bases, leaving 6 bases of the junction unmatched. The CDR3 extends over 17 amino acids. The CDR3 region has the DNA TGTGCTAGTGGTTTGGTAGGGACTAGCGCTCAATACAATGAGCAGTTCTTC. It encodes CASGLVGTSAQYNEQFF.

The chain links TRBV28 to TRBJ1-1; D is undetermined. The V and J ends lost 6 bases and 1 base respectively, with 9 bases between them. Germline-derived CDR1 and CDR2 are MDHEN and SYDVKM. The CDR3 covers 13 residues. In DNA, the CDR3 is TGTGCCAGCAGACCCGACCCGAACACTGAAGCTTTCTTT. Its protein is CASRPDPNTEAFF.

This clonotype was seen ten or more times. This chain connects TRBV18 to TRBJ2-3; the D is unclear. The germline CDR1 and CDR2 sequences are KGHSH and LQKENI. Trimming removed 8 bases from V and 0 bases from J, with 9 bases in between. The CDR3 totals 13 residues. Written as DNA, the CDR3 is TGTGCCAGCCGGCCTACTAGCACAGATACGCAGTATTTT. Translating it yields CASRPTSTDTQYF.

As regards this clonotype: This likely reflects a read error, since a far larger clone is one base away. The V gene is TRBV24-1, the J gene TRBJ2-2; 8 nucleotides agree with TRBD2. The V gene end was trimmed by 4 bases and the J gene end by 0 bases; junction bases not matched to a gene: 9. Germline V gene data show CDR1 as KGHDR and CDR2 as SFDVKD. The CDR3 extends over 18 amino acids. The CDR3 DNA reads as TGTGCCACCAGTGACGTACCCTCGGGACTAGCGAACACCGGGGAGCTGTTTTTT. This sequence encodes CATSDVPSGLANTGELFF.

This clonotype was seen ten or more times. V gene TRBV6-2 or TRBV6-3 combines with J gene TRBJ2-3; TRBD1 or TRBD2 may be the D gene (5 bases each). Trimming cost V 4 bases and J 5 bases, with 13 bases left between them. The CDR3 runs to 14 residues. The V gene's germline CDR1 is MNHEY and CDR2 SVGEGT. The CDR3, as DNA: TGTGCCAGCAGTTGGGCTGCTGGGGGAGATACGCAGTATTTT. This sequence encodes CASSWAAGGDTQYF.

This clonotype was seen at least ten times. The V gene is TRBV15, the J gene TRBJ2-5; D is perhaps TRBD2 (7 bases). Germline loops: CDR1 LNHNV, CDR2 YYDKDF (reference sequence). This CDR3 contains 15 residues. V lost 2 bases and J 4 bases, leaving 14 bases between the germline ends. The CDR3 reads CATSRKGGGAETQYF. The DNA for the CDR3 is TGTGCCACCAGCAGAAAAGGAGGGGGGGCAGAGACCCAGTACTTC.

In this sample, this clonotype turned up a few times. This chain links TRBV7-2 with TRBJ1-1, with 12 positions matching TRBD1. The ends lost 11 bases at V and 0 bases at J; junction bases unmatched: 10. CDR3 length: 16 amino acids. Germline CDR1 SGHTA, CDR2 FQGNSA. Here the CDR3 reads CASPGGQGALNTEAFF. As DNA, the CDR3 is TGTGCCTCCCCGGGGGGACAGGGGGCCCTGAACACTGAAGCTTTCTTT.

This clonotype was seen ten or more times. V usage is TRBV28 and J usage is TRBJ1-4, with unresolved D. V was trimmed by 6 bases and J by 0 bases, leaving 11 bases between them. Germline CDR1 MDHEN, CDR2 SYDVKM. The CDR3 covers 15 residues. CDR3 in DNA: TGTGCCAGCAGCCCTGAGAGGGCAACTAATGAAAAACTGTTTTTT. Residues: CASSPERATNEKLFF.

This clonotype appeared a few times. The chain has TRBV7-9 and TRBJ2-3; 11 bases are a match to TRBD2. Trimming cost V 5 bases and J 0 bases; bases outside gene matches: 4. The CDR3 runs to 16 residues. Germline CDR1 and CDR2: SEHNR and FQNEAQ (reference sequence). The CDR3 protein is CASSPGLAESTDTQYF. The DNA for the CDR3 is TGTGCCAGCAGCCCGGGACTAGCGGAAAGCACAGATACGCAGTATTTT. The entire variable domain, with the rest obtained from reference TRBV7-9 and TRBJ2-3, is as follows: DTGVSQNPRHKITKRGQNVTFRCDPISEHNRLYWYRQTLGQGPEFLTYFQNEAQLEKSRLLSDRFSAERPKGSFSTLEIQRTEQGDSAMYLCASSPGLAESTDTQYFGPGTRLTVL.